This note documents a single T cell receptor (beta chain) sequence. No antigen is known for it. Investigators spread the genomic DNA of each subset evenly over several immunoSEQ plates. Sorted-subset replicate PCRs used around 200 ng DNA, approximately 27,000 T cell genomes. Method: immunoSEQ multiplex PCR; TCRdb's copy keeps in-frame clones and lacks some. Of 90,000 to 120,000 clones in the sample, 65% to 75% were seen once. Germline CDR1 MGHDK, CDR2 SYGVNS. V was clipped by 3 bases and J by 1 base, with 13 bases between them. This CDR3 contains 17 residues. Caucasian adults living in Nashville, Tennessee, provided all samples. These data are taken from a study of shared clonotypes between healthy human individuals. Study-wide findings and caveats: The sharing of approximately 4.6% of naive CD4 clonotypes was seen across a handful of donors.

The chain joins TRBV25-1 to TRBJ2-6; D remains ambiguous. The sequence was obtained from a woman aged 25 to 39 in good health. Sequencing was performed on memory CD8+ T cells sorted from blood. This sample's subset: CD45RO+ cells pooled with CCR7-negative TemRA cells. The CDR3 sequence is CASSDPDTASGANVLTF. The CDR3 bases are TGTGCCAGCAGTGACCCCGATACAGCTTCTGGGGCCAACGTCCTGACTTTC.